The 8 T cell receptor beta chains presented below share a single source sample, sequenced in a study of shared clonotypes between healthy human individuals. Here immunoSEQ multiplex PCR was the method, and the copy in TCRdb shows in-frame clones only, minus some. The sample includes about 670,000 clones, around 72% of them seen just once. Sequencing input: memory CD4+ T cells sorted from blood. Indicated subset: CD45RA-negative fraction. Every receptor here comes from a woman aged 30 to 39 in good health.

The genes are TRBV2 and TRBJ1-5; 7 bases map to TRBD1. This CDR3 has 14 amino acids. Germline V lookup: CDR1 SNHLY, CDR2 FYNNEI. V lost 4 bases, J lost 6 bases, and 6 bases stayed unmatched. CDR3 sequence reads: CASSVNRGFQPQHF. The CDR3 region has the DNA TGTGCCAGCAGTGTAAACAGGGGTTTTCAGCCCCAGCATTTT.

The chain joins TRBV7-8 to TRBJ2-5, with D unclear. V was cut by 7 bases and J by 2 bases, with 8 bases left in between. The CDR3 totals 12 residues. Germline lookup yields CDR1 SGHVS and CDR2 FQNEAQ. CDR3 amino acids: CASNQAQETQYF. The CDR3 DNA follows: TGTGCCAGCAACCAGGCTCAAGAGACCCAGTACTTC.

The CDR3 is CASSFHRGRGQPQHF. The DNA for the CDR3 is TGTGCCAGCAGTTTTCATAGGGGGCGAGGTCAGCCCCAGCATTTT. The chain employs TRBV27 and TRBJ1-5; 7 bases fit TRBD1. Per germline, CDR1 MNHEY and CDR2 SMNVEV (reference sequence). This CDR3 comprises 15 residues. J gave up 6 bases and V 3 bases, and 8 bases lay outside the gene matches.

This rearrangement joins TRBV28 to TRBJ2-5; 8 bases fit TRBD2. The V and J ends lost 1 base and 6 bases, in that order; junction bases with no gene match: 7. The CDR3 spans 15 residues. CDR1 and CDR2 (germline): MDHEN, SYDVKM. CDR3 region: CASSLLGSGEQTQYF. CDR3 sequence (DNA): TGTGCCAGCAGTTTATTGGGTAGCGGGGAGCAGACCCAGTACTTC.

The rearrangement uses TRBV19 and TRBJ2-7, with D uncertain. Germline CDR1 is LNHDA and CDR2 is SQIVND (reference sequence). The CDR3 has 14 amino acids. Trimming took 4 bases from V and 3 from J, leaving 13 bases between them. In nucleotides, the CDR3 is TGTGCCAGTAGTACCCCTCGGGCTATCTACGAGCAGTACTTC. It translates to CASSTPRAIYEQYF.

As concerns this clone: A far bigger clonotype differs at one base, so this is likely a read error. The V and J genes are TRBV6-6 and TRBJ1-5; TRBD1 matches 8 bases. The germline CDR1 and CDR2 sequences are MNHNY and SVGAGI (reference sequence). V gave up 5 bases and J gave up 5 bases; unmatched junction bases: 2. This CDR3 is built from 13 residues. Written as DNA, the CDR3 is TGTGCCAGCAGTCAACAGGGGGATCAGCCCCAGCATTTT. Translation gives CASSQQGDQPQHF.

The chain joins TRBV5-1 to TRBJ2-7; 7 bases map to TRBD1. Trimming took 0 bases from V and 7 from J; bases not matched to a gene: 7. The CDR3 has 14 residues. The germline V gene has CDR1 SGHRS and CDR2 YFSETQ. The CDR3 sequence is CASSLDRGLWEQYF. The DNA for the CDR3 is TGCGCCAGCAGCTTGGACAGGGGCCTTTGGGAGCAGTACTTC.

The V call is TRBV30, the J call TRBJ2-7, with 7 positions matching TRBD2. Germline V gene sequence: CDR1 GTSNPN, CDR2 SVGIG (reference sequence). The CDR3 loop spans 11 amino acids. Unmatched junction bases numbered 2, after V lost 5 bases and J lost 4 bases. The CDR3 reads CAWGGDYEQYF. DNA for the CDR3: TGTGCCTGGGGGGGGGATTACGAGCAGTACTTC.